Each of the 10 T cell receptor beta chains below was sequenced from the same sample in a study of metastatic and nonmetastatic thyroid tumors. TCRdb re-called the PCR reads with MiXCR. The sample has some 20,000 clones; roughly a third are singletons. Before thyroid surgery, none of the patients had received any treatment. Sequenced material: tumor tissue. All receptors derive from a female donor with papillary thyroid cancer or a benign thyroid nodule (not recorded which). Some clones in this sample may be carry-over from other donors' samples.

The CDR3: CASSLVRLAVYNEQFF. CDR3 bases: TGTGCCAGCAGCTTAGTTAGACTAGCGGTTTACAATGAGCAGTTCTTC. This chain uses TRBV11-2 with TRBJ2-1, with 9 bases matching TRBD2. This CDR3 is 16 amino acids long. Trimming took 1 base from V and 4 from J; bases not matched to a gene: 5. The germline CDR1 and CDR2 sequences are SGHAT and FQNNGV.

This clone was found a few times. V is TRBV28 and J is TRBJ2-1; TRBD2 matches at 9 bases. V dropped 2 bases and J dropped 8; count of bases not matched to a gene: 4. Germline V gene lookup returns CDR1 MDHEN and CDR2 SYDVKM. The CDR3 extends over 14 amino acids. CDR3 in amino acids: CASSLEREVYEQFF. The CDR3, as DNA: TGTGCCAGCAGTTTAGAGCGGGAGGTTTATGAGCAGTTCTTC.

The chain employs TRBV19 and TRBJ2-3; 9 nucleotides match TRBD1. V shed 0 bases and J 4 bases; nucleotides not matched to a gene: 8. This CDR3 is built from 17 residues. Germline V gene sequence: CDR1 LNHDA, CDR2 SQIVND (reference sequence). For the CDR3, the DNA is TGTGCCAGTAGTATAGACCGCCGGGACAGGGAAGCAGATACGCAGTATTTT. The encoded protein is CASSIDRRDREADTQYF.

This clone was detected only a few times. The rearrangement links TRBV6-1 to TRBJ2-3; D uncertain. Germline V gives CDR1 MNHNS, CDR2 SASEGT. The CDR3 extends over 14 amino acids. The V end lost 6 bases, the J end lost 5 bases, and 15 bases lay between the germline ends. CDR3 in DNA: TGTGCCAGCAGCTACGATCTATTCGGAGATACGCAGTATTTT. The encoded protein is CASSYDLFGDTQYF.

This clone was counted between two and nine times. This chain connects TRBV6-2 or TRBV6-3 to TRBJ2-7; D possibly corresponds to TRBD2 (5 bases). The CDR3 has 15 residues. Trimming removed 6 bases at V and 3 bases at J, with 18 bases between. Per germline, CDR1 MNHEY and CDR2 SVGEGT. The CDR3 region is CASRRGEGEVYEQYF. CDR3 in DNA: TGTGCCAGCAGGCGCGGCGAGGGAGAAGTCTACGAGCAGTACTTC.

The chain links TRBV18 to TRBJ1-1; 8 positions agree with TRBD1. The trim removed 6 bases at V and 0 bases at J, leaving 3 bases unmatched. The germline gives CDR1 KGHSH, CDR2 LQKENI. CDR3 size: 14 residues. The CDR3 nucleotides read TGTGCCAGCTCCCAGGACAGGGTGAACACTGAAGCTTTCTTT. Its translation is CASSQDRVNTEAFF.

This clone was seen just once. CDR3 nucleotide sequence: TGTGCCAGCTCGGGGGTCCTCTACGAGCAGTACTTC. Translation: CASSGVLYEQYF. The gene calls are TRBV18 and TRBJ2-7; D could derive from TRBD1 or TRBD2 (5 bases each). There are 12 residues in the CDR3. Trimming pared 6 bases from V and 3 bases from J, leaving 9 bases between. Germline V gene lookup returns CDR1 KGHSH and CDR2 LQKENI.

The table lists this clone with a few counts. In DNA form, the CDR3 reads TGTGCCAGCAGTGAAGGGGTGGGCCAAGGAGGCAATGAGCAGTTCTTC. It encodes CASSEGVGQGGNEQFF. The rearrangement joins TRBV25-1 to TRBJ2-1; D may be TRBD2 (5 bases). V was shortened by 2 bases and J by 6 bases, with 17 bases between the two germline ends. This CDR3 is built from 16 residues. Per germline, CDR1 MGHDK and CDR2 SYGVNS.

This chain uses TRBV7-9 with TRBJ2-1; possibly TRBD2 for D (5 bases). Trimming removed 4 bases from V and 2 bases from J, with 9 bases in between. The V gene's germline CDR1 is SEHNR and CDR2 FQNEAQ (reference sequence). There are 14 residues in the CDR3. For the CDR3, the DNA is TGTGCCAGCAGCTCTATCGGGACCTACAATGAGCAGTTCTTC. Its translation is CASSSIGTYNEQFF. The variable domain in full, with the rest retrieved from reference TRBV7-9 and TRBJ2-1, is DTGVSQNPRHKITKRGQNVTFRCDPISEHNRLYWYRQTLGQGPEFLTYFQNEAQLEKSRLLSDRFSAERPKGSFSTLEIQRTEQGDSAMYLCASSSIGTYNEQFFGPGTRLTVL.

In its sample, this clone was seen a few times. The V call is TRBV19, the J call TRBJ2-1; 9 nucleotides align to TRBD2. Germline CDR1 LNHDA, CDR2 SQIVND (reference sequence). Losses at the gene ends were 5 bases for V and 6 bases for J; bases not matched to a gene: 11. The CDR3 runs 16 residues. Here the CDR3 DNA reads TGTGCCAGTAGTCCGGTCGGCGGGAGGGACTCCAATGAGCAGTTCTTC. Its protein is CASSPVGGRDSNEQFF.